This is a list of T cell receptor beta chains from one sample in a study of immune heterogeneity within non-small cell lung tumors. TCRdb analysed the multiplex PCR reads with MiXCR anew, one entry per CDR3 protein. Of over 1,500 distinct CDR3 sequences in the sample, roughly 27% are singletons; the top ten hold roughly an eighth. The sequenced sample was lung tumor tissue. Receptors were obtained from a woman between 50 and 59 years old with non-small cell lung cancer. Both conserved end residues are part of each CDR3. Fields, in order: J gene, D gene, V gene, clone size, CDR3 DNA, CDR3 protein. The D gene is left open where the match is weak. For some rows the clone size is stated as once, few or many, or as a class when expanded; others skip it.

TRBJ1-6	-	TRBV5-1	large	TGCGCCAGCGGTAACAGGGAGGGCTCACCCCTCCACTTT	CASGNREGSPLHF
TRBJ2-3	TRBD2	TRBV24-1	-	TGTGTCACCAGTGGGTTCGGAGGTCTAGCGGGAGGAACCACAGATACGCAGTATTTT	CVTSGFGGLAGGTTDTQYF
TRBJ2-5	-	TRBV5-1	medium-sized	TGCGCCAGCAGCTTGTCGGGCCACCAAGAGACCCAGTACTTC	CASSLSGHQETQYF
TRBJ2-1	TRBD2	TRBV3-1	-	TGTGCCAGCAGCCAAGAGGGGGGGGGGAAACAGTTCTTC	CASSQEGGGKQFF
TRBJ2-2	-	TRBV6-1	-	TGTGCCAGCAGCGACGCGGGGTCTCACACCGGGGAGCTGTTTTTT	CASSDAGSHTGELFF
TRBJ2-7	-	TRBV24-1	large	TGTGCCACCACCCCCGATTTAAGCTACGAGCAGTACTTC	CATTPDLSYEQYF
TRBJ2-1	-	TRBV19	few	TGTGCCAGTAGCCCCGGTAGGTTCTCCTACAATGAGCAGTTCTTC	CASSPGRFSYNEQFF
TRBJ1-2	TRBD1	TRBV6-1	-	TGTGCCATCAAACCGGGCCCAGGGGGAGCTAACTATGGCTACACCTTC	CAIKPGPGGANYGYTF
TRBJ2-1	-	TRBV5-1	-	TGCGCCAGCAAACAGGGCTACAATGAGCAGTTCTTC	CASKQGYNEQFF
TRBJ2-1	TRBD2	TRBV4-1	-	TGCGCCAGCAGCCAGATAATGGGGGGGGGCTACAATGAGCAGTTCTTC	CASSQIMGGGYNEQFF
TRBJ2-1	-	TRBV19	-	TGTGCCAGTAGTATAGGGGAGTACAATGAGCAGTTCTTC	CASSIGEYNEQFF
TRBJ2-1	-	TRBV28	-	TGTGCCAGCAGTTTCCTGGCTAGCTCCTACAATGAGCAGTTCTTC	CASSFLASSYNEQFF
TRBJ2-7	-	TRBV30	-	TGTGCCTGGAGCAACCTACAGGCATCCGAGCAGTACTTC	CAWSNLQASEQYF
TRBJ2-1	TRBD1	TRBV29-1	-	TGCAGCGTTGTCCCTGGGGGACAGGGTTTGGGGTTCTTC	CSVVPGGQGLGFF
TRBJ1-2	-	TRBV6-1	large	TGTGCCAGCTTCCGAGGACGGGACTATGGCTACACCTTC	CASFRGRDYGYTF
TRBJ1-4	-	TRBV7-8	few	TGTGCCAGCAGCTTAGTGAAAAATGAAAAACTGTTTTTT	CASSLVKNEKLFF
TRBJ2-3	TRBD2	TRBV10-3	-	TGTGCCACCCGTTGGACTAGCGGGGGGGGGGGCACAGATACGCAGTATTTT	CATRWTSGGGGTDTQYF
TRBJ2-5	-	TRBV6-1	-	TGTGCCAGCACTGACTCCCAAGAGACCCAGTACTTC	CASTDSQETQYF
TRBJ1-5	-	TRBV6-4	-	TGTGCCAGCAGTGACTCGTTCAGGGCAGGCAATCAGCCCCAGCATTTT	CASSDSFRAGNQPQHF
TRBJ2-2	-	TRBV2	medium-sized	TGTGCCAGCAGTGTAGGCGGGGAGCTGTTTTTT	CASSVGGELFF
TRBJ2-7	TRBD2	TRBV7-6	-	TGTGCCAGCAGCCCGACACCGGGACTATTAGTCCACGAGCAGTACTTC	CASSPTPGLLVHEQYF
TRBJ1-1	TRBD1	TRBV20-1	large	TGCAGTGCTAGAGTTCTAGGACAGGGTGAAACTGAAGCTTTCTTT	CSARVLGQGETEAFF
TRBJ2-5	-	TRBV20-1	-	TGCAGTGCCGCCACTCAGGCTCCCCGGGAGGAGACCCAGTACTTC	CSAATQAPREETQYF
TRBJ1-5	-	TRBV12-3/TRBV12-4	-	TGTGCCAGCAGTTTATTATCCGGACAGCCCCAGCATTTT	CASSLLSGQPQHF
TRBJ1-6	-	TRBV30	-	TGTGCCTGGAGTGTACGACCCGCTATTAATTCACCCCTCCACTTT	CAWSVRPAINSPLHF
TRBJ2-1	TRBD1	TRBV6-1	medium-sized	TGTGCCAGCAGTGAGGACAGGGGGTACAATGAGCAGTTCTTC	CASSEDRGYNEQFF
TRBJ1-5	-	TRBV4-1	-	TGCGCCAGCAGCCGATCGTTCACAGCTTATAGCAATCAGCCCCAGCATTTT	CASSRSFTAYSNQPQHF
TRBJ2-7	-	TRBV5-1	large	TGCGCCAGCAGCTCCGAATGGGGGTACGAGCAGTACTTC	CASSSEWGYEQYF
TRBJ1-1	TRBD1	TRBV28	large	TGTGCCAGCAGCCCCCCGACAGGGTCTAACACTGAAGCTTTCTTT	CASSPPTGSNTEAFF
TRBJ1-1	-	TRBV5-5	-	TGTGCCAGCAGCTTGAACCTTGAAGCTTTCTTT	CASSLNLEAFF
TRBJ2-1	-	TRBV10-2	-	TGCGCCAGCAGGGGACAAGACTACAATGAGCAGTTCTTC	CASRGQDYNEQFF